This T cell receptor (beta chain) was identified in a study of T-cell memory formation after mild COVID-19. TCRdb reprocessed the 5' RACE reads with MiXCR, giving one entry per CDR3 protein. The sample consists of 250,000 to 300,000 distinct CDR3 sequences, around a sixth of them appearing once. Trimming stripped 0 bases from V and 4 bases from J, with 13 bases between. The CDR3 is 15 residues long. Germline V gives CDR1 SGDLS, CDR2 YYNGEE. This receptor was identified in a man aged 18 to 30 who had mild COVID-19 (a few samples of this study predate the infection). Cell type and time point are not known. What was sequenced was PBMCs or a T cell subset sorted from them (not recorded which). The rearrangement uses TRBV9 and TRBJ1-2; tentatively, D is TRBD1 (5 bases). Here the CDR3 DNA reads TGTGCCAGCAGCGTAGGGCCCACAGGTATCTATGGCTACACCTTC. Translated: CASSVGPTGIYGYTF.